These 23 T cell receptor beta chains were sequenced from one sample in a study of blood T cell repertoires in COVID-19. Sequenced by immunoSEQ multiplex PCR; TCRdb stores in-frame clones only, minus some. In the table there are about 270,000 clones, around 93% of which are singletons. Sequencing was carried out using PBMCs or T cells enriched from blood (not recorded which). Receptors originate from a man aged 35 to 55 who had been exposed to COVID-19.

CDR3 loop: CATGDVSGSLMGETQYF. The CDR3 bases are TGTGCCACGGGGGATGTTAGCGGGAGCCTCATGGGTGAGACCCAGTACTTC. The chain joins TRBV7-9 to TRBJ2-5, with 9 bases aligning to TRBD2. This CDR3 spans 17 amino acids. V shed 10 bases, J shed 5 bases, and the junction held 20 bases outside the gene matches. Germline V gives CDR1 SEHNR, CDR2 FQNEAQ (reference sequence).

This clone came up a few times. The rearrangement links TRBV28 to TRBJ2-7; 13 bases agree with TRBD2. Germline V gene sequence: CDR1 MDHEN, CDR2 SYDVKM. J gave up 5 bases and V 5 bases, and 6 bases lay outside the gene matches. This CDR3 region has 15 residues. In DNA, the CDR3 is TGTGCCAGCAGTCCGCTAGGGACTAGCGGGAACGAGCAGTACTTC. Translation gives CASSPLGTSGNEQYF.

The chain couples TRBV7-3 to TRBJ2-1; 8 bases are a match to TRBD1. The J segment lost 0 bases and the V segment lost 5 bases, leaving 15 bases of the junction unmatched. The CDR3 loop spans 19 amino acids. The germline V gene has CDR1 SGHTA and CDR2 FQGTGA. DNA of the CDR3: TGTGCCAGCAGCGTGACAGGGGTGGTCAGCGGCAGCTCCTACAATGAGCAGTTCTTC. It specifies CASSVTGVVSGSSYNEQFF. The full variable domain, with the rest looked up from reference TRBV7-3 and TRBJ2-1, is GAGVSQTPSNKVTEKGKYVELRCDPISGHTALYWYRQSLGQGPEFLIYFQGTGAADDSGLPNDRFFAVRPEGSVSTLKIQRTERGDSAVYLCASSVTGVVSGSSYNEQFFGPGTRLTVL.

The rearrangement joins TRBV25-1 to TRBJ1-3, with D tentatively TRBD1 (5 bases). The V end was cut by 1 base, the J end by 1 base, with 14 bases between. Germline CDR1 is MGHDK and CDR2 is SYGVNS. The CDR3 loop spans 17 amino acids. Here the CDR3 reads CASSESGRALSGNTIYF. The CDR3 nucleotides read TGTGCCAGCAGTGAATCCGGCAGGGCCTTATCTGGAAACACCATATATTTT.

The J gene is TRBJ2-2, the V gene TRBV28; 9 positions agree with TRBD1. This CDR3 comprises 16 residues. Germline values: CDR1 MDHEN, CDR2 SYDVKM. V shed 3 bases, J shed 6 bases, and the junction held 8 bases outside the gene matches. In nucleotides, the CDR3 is TGTGCCAGCAGTTTCACCGGGACAGGGTTTCCCGGGGAGCTGTTTTTT. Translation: CASSFTGTGFPGELFF.

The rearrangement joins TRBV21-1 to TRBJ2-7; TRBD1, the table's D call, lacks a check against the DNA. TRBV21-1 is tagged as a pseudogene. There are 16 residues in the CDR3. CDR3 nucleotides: TGTGCCAGCAGCACACTTTACAGGGGGGTCTCCTACGAGCAGTACTTC. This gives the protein CASSTLYRGVSYEQYF.

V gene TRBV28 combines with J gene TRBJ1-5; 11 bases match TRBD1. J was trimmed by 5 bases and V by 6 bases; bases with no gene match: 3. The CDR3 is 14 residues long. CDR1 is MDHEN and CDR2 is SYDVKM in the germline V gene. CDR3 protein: CASSGTGGDQPQHF. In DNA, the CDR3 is TGTGCCAGCAGCGGGACAGGGGGGGATCAGCCCCAGCATTTT.

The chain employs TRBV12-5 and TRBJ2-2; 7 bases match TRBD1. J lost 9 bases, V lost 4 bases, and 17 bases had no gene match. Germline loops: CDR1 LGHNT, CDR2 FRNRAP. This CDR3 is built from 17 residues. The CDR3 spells CASGSPRSHRGDRELFF. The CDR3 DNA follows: TGTGCTAGTGGTTCCCCTAGATCTCACAGGGGTGACAGGGAGCTGTTTTTT.

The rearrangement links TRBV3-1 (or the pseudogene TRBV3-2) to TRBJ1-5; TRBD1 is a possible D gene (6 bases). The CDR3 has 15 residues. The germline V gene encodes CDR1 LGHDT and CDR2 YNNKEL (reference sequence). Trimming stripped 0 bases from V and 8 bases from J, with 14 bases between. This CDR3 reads CASSQETGRGEPQHF. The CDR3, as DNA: TGTGCCAGCAGCCAAGAAACCGGCAGGGGAGAGCCCCAGCATTTT.

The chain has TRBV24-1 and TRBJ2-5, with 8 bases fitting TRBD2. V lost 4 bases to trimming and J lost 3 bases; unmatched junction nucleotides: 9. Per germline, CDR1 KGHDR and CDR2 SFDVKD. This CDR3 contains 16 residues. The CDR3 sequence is CATSDSAGEPKETQYF. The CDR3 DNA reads TGTGCCACCAGTGACTCAGCGGGAGAGCCTAAAGAGACCCAGTACTTC.

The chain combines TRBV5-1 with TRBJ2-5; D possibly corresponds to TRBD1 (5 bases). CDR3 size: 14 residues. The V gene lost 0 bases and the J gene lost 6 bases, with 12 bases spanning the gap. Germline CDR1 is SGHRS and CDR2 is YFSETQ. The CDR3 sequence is CASSLARQGQTQYF. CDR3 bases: TGCGCCAGCAGCTTGGCCAGGCAGGGCCAGACCCAGTACTTC.

CDR3 in amino acids: CSVEYSQGAAAYSYNEQFF. CDR3 DNA: TGCAGCGTTGAATACTCTCAAGGGGCCGCTGCTTACTCCTACAATGAGCAGTTCTTC. The rearrangement links TRBV29-1 to TRBJ2-1; TRBD1 is a possible D gene (5 bases). With 2 bases removed from V and 0 bases from J, the gap between germline ends came to 23 bases. CDR1 and CDR2 from the germline V gene are SQVTM and ANQGSEA. CDR3 length equals 19 residues.

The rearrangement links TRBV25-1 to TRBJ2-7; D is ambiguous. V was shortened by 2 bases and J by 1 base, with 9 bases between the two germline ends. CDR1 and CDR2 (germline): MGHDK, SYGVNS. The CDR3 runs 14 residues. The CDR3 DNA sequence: TGTGCCAGCAGTGAAATAGACACGTCCTACGAGCAGTACTTC. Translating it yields CASSEIDTSYEQYF.

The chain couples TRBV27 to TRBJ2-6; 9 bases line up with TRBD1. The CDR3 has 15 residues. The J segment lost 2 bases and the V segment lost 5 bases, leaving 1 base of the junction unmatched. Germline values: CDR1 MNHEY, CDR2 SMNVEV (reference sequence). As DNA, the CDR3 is TGTGCCAGCAGTCACAGGGGGCCTGGGGCCAACGTCCTGACTTTC. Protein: CASSHRGPGANVLTF. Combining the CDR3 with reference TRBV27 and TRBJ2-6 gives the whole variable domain EAQVTQNPRYLITVTGKKLTVTCSQNMNHEYMSWYRQDPGLGLRQIYYSMNVEVTDKGDVPEGYKVSRKEKRNFPLILESPSPNQTSLYFCASSHRGPGANVLTFGAGSRLTVL.

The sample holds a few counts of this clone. The CDR3 here is CASSAPGQGHYGYTF. For the CDR3, the DNA is TGTGCCAGCAGTGCACCGGGACAGGGGCACTATGGCTACACCTTC. The V and J genes are TRBV28 and TRBJ1-2; 10 bases are a match to TRBD1. V lost 5 bases and J lost 3; bases outside the gene matches: 6. CDR3 length equals 15 residues. Looked up from germline, CDR1 is MDHEN and CDR2 is SYDVKM.

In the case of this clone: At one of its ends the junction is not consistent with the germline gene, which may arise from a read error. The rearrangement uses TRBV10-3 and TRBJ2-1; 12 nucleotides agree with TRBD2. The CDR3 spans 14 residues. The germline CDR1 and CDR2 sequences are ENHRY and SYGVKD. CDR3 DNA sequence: TGTGCCATCCGCGATGCTAGCGGGAGGGCCGAACTGGTCTTC. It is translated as CAIRDASGRAELVF.

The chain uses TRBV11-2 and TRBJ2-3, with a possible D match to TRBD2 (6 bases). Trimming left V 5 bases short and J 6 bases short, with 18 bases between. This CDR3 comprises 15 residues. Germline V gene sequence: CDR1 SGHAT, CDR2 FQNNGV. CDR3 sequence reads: CASSLPGGGWDTQYF. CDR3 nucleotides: TGTGCCAGCAGCCTCCCCGGTGGAGGGTGGGATACGCAGTATTTT.

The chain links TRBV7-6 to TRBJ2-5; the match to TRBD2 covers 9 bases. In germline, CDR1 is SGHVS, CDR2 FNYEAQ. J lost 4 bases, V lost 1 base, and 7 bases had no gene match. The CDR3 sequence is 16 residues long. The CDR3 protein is CASSLEALAGLETQYF. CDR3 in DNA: TGTGCCAGCAGCTTAGAGGCGCTAGCGGGACTAGAGACCCAGTACTTC.

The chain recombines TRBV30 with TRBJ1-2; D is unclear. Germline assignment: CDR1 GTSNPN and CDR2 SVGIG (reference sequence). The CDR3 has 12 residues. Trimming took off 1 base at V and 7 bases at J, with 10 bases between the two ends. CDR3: CAWSGGLGGYTF. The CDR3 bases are TGTGCCTGGAGTGGAGGCCTCGGTGGCTACACCTTC.

The CDR3 spells CASSSPRGAYNEQFF. The CDR3 bases are TGTGCCAGCAGCTCGCCCAGGGGGGCCTACAATGAGCAGTTCTTC. The V and J genes are TRBV7-9 and TRBJ2-1; D is possibly TRBD1 (7 bases). Trimming took off 4 bases at V and 2 bases at J, with 12 bases between the two ends. The CDR3 spans 15 residues. Germline-derived CDR1 and CDR2 are SEHNR and FQNEAQ (reference sequence).

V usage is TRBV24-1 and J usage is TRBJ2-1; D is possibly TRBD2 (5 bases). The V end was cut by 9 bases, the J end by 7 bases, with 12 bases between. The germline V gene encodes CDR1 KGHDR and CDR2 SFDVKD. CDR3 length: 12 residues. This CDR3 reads CATRAPGNEQFF. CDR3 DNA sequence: TGTGCCACCCGGGCCCCGGGGAATGAGCAGTTCTTC.

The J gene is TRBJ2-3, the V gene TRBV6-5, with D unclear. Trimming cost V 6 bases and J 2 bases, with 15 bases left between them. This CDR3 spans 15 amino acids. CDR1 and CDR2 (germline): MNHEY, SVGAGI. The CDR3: CASSWAEMNTDTQYF. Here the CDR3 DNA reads TGTGCCAGCAGCTGGGCCGAGATGAACACAGATACGCAGTATTTT.

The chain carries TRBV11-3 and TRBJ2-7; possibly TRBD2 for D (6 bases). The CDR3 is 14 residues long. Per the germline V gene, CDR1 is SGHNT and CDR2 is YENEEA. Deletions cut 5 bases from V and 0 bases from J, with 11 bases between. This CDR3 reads CASSILAVSYEQYF. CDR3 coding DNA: TGTGCCAGCAGCATTTTAGCGGTCTCCTACGAGCAGTACTTC.